This entry is about one T cell receptor beta chain. The antigen it recognizes is unknown. Qualities for individual bases were not recorded, and no much larger clone is one base off. From V the trimming removes 6 bases and from J it removes 3 bases, while the gene matches leave 9 bases of the junction unaccounted for. CDR1 and CDR2 (DFQATT, SNEGSKA) derive from the germline V gene (reference sequence). The CDR3 runs 14 residues from the cysteine to the phenylalanine. CDR3 DNA only is kept here, 42 bases in frame from base 1. The data stem from a study of CD8+CD57+ T cells in acquired aplastic anemia (dated by TCRdb to 2016 to 2019). About the study as a whole: DNA extracted from sorted CD4+ and CD8+ cells had a mean of approximately 3.3 ug, with a range of about 0.2 to 30 ug. CD8+CD57+ expansion was defined as a frequency above the mean frequency observed in healthy subjects.

Results the study describes overall, beyond this receptor: Between patients and healthy controls, no significant difference in CD8+ Simpson's diversity was found (P=0.060). Although roughly 29 CD8+ CDR3 sequences were shared by patients and controls, these sequences appeared highly expressed in patients and within the immunodominant clones of patients.

The patients picked for sequencing were ones in whom flow cytometry had shown an expansion of CD8+CD57+ cells. All patients had severe acquired aplastic anemia diagnosed by International Study of Aplastic Anemia and Agranulocytosis and Camitta criteria. No therapy had been received by the patients at the time of blood sampling. In the study, sorted CD4+ and CD8+ blood T cells from patients with severe aplastic anemia and from healthy subjects underwent deep sequencing of TCR repertoires. In the USA, patient enrollment took place under clinicaltrials.gov protocols 00001620, 01623167, 00001397, 00071045, 00081523 and 00961064. Ficoll-Paque density gradient centrifugation was used to isolate peripheral blood mononuclear cells. Before DNA was extracted, CD4+ and CD8+ T cells were sorted using either FACS or magnetic beads. Profiling of TCR beta VDJ combinations and CDR3 sequences used genomic DNA as the template. An Illumina HiSeq 2000 was used for TCR repertoire sequencing. The source study handled its data this way. Repertoire assessment relied on Simpson's diversity index, CDR3 size and DJ length profiles, and TRBV/TRBJ rearrangement plots. Whichever DNA sequence was most abundant in the deep sequencing data was defined as the immunodominant clone. CDR3 amino acid sequences were checked for sharing across subjects and were also compared against the VDJdb database and published repertoires. In TCRdb, the public reads were trimmed at Q25 with fastp and aligned with MiXCR, with productive beta chains retained. Identical CDR3 proteins give one entry, which carries the most common genes and DNA. The authors' filters were not applied to this entry. The sample contains around 430,000 distinct CDR3 sequences, around 30% of them found a single time. The ten largest clones take up less than 0.85% of the sample.

Recombination connected TRBV20-1 to TRBJ2-3, and 7 junction bases match TRBD2. The clonotype was recovered from a human donor with aplastic anemia. The sequenced sample consisted of sorted CD4+, CD8+, or CD8+CD57+ T cells (not recorded which) from PBMCs. The DNA reads TGCAGTGCCTCACTTAGCGGGTATACAGATACGCAGTATTTT. Its coded protein is CSASLSGYTDTQYF.